This T cell receptor beta chain emerged from a study of prognosis after radiotherapy for stage I lung cancer. This clonotype was seen repeatedly, ten times or more. CDR3 length: 15 amino acids. Germline V lookup: CDR1 SGDLS, CDR2 YYNGEE. The germline V and J ends were trimmed by 2 bases and 2 bases, with 11 bases remaining between them. Genomic DNA served as the source from which two-round multiplex PCR generated TCR beta CDR3 amplicons. Every TRBV and TRBJ gene had its own specific primer in first-round PCR. TCRdb reanalysed the multiplex PCR reads using MiXCR and keeps one entry per CDR3 protein. The sample has some 14,000 distinct CDR3 sequences; roughly 27% are singletons.

This chain joins TRBV9 and TRBJ1-3; no clear D. The receptor comes from a donor aged 50 or older with non-small cell lung cancer. The specimen comprised PBMCs, sampled before or after stereotactic body radiation therapy (not recorded which). The CDR3 is CASSVPGQAGNTIYF. The CDR3 bases are TGTGCCAGCAGCGTTCCAGGTCAGGCTGGAAACACCATATATTTT.